A selection of T cell receptor beta chains follows, all from one sample in a study of blood T cell repertoires in COVID-19. Using immunoSEQ multiplex PCR, the repertoire was profiled, and TCRdb retains in-frame clones only, with some absent. The table shows fewer than 200,000 clones, with 70% to 90% occurring only once. Source material: peripheral blood. The receptors come from a woman older than 75 with acute or convalescent COVID-19. The CDR3 runs from the conserved cysteine through the conserved F or W. A D gene is named only where the DNA matches it firmly. The size entry is marked missing in some rows and otherwise reads once, few, many or a size class.

d_call j_call v_call clone_size cdr3_aa cdr3_nt
NA TRBJ2-6 TRBV7-9 NA CASSRGVGSGANVLTF TGTGCCAGCAGCAGAGGAGTCGGCTCTGGGGCCAACGTCCTGACTTTC
TRBD1 TRBJ1-6 TRBV11-2 once CASSLVGQGNSPLHF TGTGCCAGCAGCTTAGTCGGACAGGGTAATTCACCCCTCCACTTT
NA TRBJ2-5 TRBV30 NA CAWSDWSRGYGPRETQYF TGTGCCTGGAGTGATTGGTCTCGAGGGTACGGGCCAAGAGAGACCCAGTACTTC
TRBD2 TRBJ2-3 TRBV18 NA CASFRAGGPDTQYF TGTGCCAGCTTTCGAGCGGGGGGGCCAGATACGCAGTATTTT
TRBD1 TRBJ2-2 TRBV7-2 NA CASSWRTGGTGELFF TGTGCCAGCAGCTGGAGGACAGGGGGCACCGGGGAGCTGTTTTTT
TRBD2 TRBJ2-5 TRBV9 NA CASSPGDREGPETQYF TGTGCCAGCAGCCCCGGGGACCGGGAGGGCCCAGAGACCCAGTACTTC
TRBD2 TRBJ2-5 TRBV15 NA CATSPHRRASGDQETQYF TGTGCCACCAGCCCCCATCGGAGGGCTAGCGGGGACCAAGAGACCCAGTACTTC
TRBD1 TRBJ1-2 TRBV9 NA CASSAPGQIDYGYTF TGTGCCAGCAGCGCCCCGGGACAGATCGACTATGGCTACACCTTC
TRBD2 TRBJ2-7 TRBV14 NA CASSQGTSGPYEQYF TGTGCCAGCAGCCAAGGGACTAGCGGACCCTACGAGCAGTACTTC
TRBD1 TRBJ2-7 TRBV4-3 NA CASSQAGTGGLGEQYF TGCGCCAGCAGCCAGGCCGGGACAGGGGGTTTGGGCGAGCAGTACTTC
TRBD2 TRBJ2-1 TRBV5-1 NA CASSQGTSGGAPYNEQFF TGCGCCAGCAGCCAAGGGACTAGCGGGGGTGCCCCCTACAATGAGCAGTTCTTC
NA TRBJ1-2 TRBV7-2 once CASSAGGVGYTF TGTGCCAGCAGCGCCGGCGGGGTAGGCTACACCTTC
TRBD2 TRBJ2-5 TRBV23-1 NA CASRESGTSGQETQYF TGCGCCAGCAGGGAGAGCGGGACTAGCGGCCAAGAGACCCAGTACTTC
TRBD2 TRBJ2-7 TRBV19 NA CASSLSAGVAYEQYF TGTGCCAGTAGTCTTTCGGCGGGAGTCGCCTACGAGCAGTACTTC
NA TRBJ1-3 TRBV28 NA CASSSTSDRPTGNTIYF TGTGCCAGCAGTTCCACCTCCGACAGGCCCACTGGAAACACCATATATTTT
TRBD1 TRBJ1-6 TRBV10-1 NA CASSEGTEANSPLHF TGCGCCAGCAGTGAGGGGACAGAAGCTAATTCACCCCTCCACTTT
NA TRBJ2-2 TRBV27 NA CASRDQYRAANTGELFF TGTGCCAGCAGGGACCAATACAGGGCTGCAAACACCGGGGAGCTGTTTTTT
NA TRBJ2-4 TRBV19 NA CASSIPPGAGGSIQYF TGTGCCAGTAGTATCCCCCCAGGGGCTGGGGGTAGCATTCAGTACTTC
NA TRBJ1-1 TRBV2 NA CASRSRVTEAFF TGTGCCAGCAGGTCTCGGGTTACTGAAGCTTTCTTT
NA TRBJ1-5 TRBV6-2/TRBV6-3 once CASSPDGRRQPQHF TGTGCCAGCAGTCCCGATGGGCGCCGCCAGCCCCAGCATTTT
NA TRBJ2-2 TRBV19 NA CASKLSRASDNTGELFF TGTGCCAGTAAGTTGTCCAGGGCTAGCGACAACACCGGGGAGCTGTTTTTT
TRBD2 TRBJ2-7 TRBV7-8 NA CASSPGGTWSYEQYF TGTGCCAGCAGCCCGGGGGGGACTTGGTCCTACGAGCAGTACTTC